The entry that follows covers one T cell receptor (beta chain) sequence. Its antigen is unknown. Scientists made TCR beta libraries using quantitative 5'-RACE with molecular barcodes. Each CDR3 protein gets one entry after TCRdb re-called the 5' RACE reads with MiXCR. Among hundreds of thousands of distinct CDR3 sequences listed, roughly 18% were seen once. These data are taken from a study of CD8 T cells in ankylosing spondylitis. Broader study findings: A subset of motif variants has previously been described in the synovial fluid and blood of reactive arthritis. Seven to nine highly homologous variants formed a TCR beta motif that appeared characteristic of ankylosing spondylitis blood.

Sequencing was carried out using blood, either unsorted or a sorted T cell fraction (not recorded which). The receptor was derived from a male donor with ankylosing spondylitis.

CDR3 in DNA: TGTGCCAGCGACAAGCGGGAGTTGCGAGAGACCCAGTACTTC. Protein: CASDKRELRETQYF. The V gene is TRBV2, the J gene TRBJ2-5; 8 bases fit TRBD2. The V segment lost 8 bases and the J segment 4 bases; nucleotides outside the gene matches: 9. The CDR3 spans 14 residues. The germline CDR1 and CDR2 sequences are SNHLY and FYNNEI.